A selection of T cell receptor beta chains follows, all from one sample in a study of T cells in Graves' hyperthyroidism and ophthalmopathy. TCRdb recomputed calls from the multiplex PCR reads with MiXCR, one row per CDR3 protein. The profile shows hundreds of thousands of distinct CDR3 sequences, 13% of them singletons. Sequences were obtained from blood. These receptors were obtained from a woman aged 18 to 35 with Graves' hyperthyroidism. The CDR3 runs from the conserved cysteine through the conserved F or W. A D gene is named only where the DNA matches it firmly. Size is omitted from some rows. Given values are once, few, many or a class for expanded clones.

size: many; J: TRBJ2-3; V: TRBV20-1; D: NA; DNA: TGCAGTGCTAGAGATCCCGCGGGGAGCACAGATACGCAGTATTTT; CDR3: CSARDPAGSTDTQYF
size: few; J: TRBJ1-1; V: TRBV2; D: NA; DNA: TGTGCCAGCAGTGAACAGACAGAAACTGAAGCTTTCTTT; CDR3: CASSEQTETEAFF
size: few; J: TRBJ2-3; V: TRBV5-8; D: TRBD1; DNA: TGTGCCAGCAGCTTTCAGGGGGCCTCCACAGATACGCAGTATTTT; CDR3: CASSFQGASTDTQYF
size: many; J: TRBJ2-2; V: TRBV3-1; D: TRBD2; DNA: TGTGCCAGCAGCCTTAAGGGTGCGCTAGCGGGACGCACCGGGGAGCTGTTTTTT; CDR3: CASSLKGALAGRTGELFF
size: NA; J: TRBJ2-5; V: TRBV6-2/TRBV6-3; D: NA; DNA: TGTGCCAGCGGGAACGGGATTGCGTACTTC; CDR3: CASGNGIAYF
size: once; J: TRBJ1-3; V: TRBV15; D: NA; DNA: TGTGCCACCGCGAGCGGGGGTGGGGACACCATATATTTT; CDR3: CATASGGGDTIYF
size: NA; J: TRBJ1-5; V: TRBV10-3; D: NA; DNA: TGTGCCATCAGTGATGCAGGAAGCAATCAGCCCCAGCATTTT; CDR3: CAISDAGSNQPQHF
size: many; J: TRBJ1-2; V: TRBV6-1; D: TRBD1; DNA: TGTGCCAGCAGCGTAGACAGGGCTGACTATGGCTACACCTTC; CDR3: CASSVDRADYGYTF
size: NA; J: TRBJ2-1; V: TRBV20-1; D: NA; DNA: TGCAGTGCTAGCCGATCGGGACTTCCCAATGAGCAGTTCTTC; CDR3: CSASRSGLPNEQFF
size: few; J: TRBJ2-5; V: TRBV5-1; D: TRBD2; DNA: TGCGCCAGCAGCTTGGCCGCGGTGGGGGGGCAAGAGACCCAGTACTTC; CDR3: CASSLAAVGGQETQYF
size: many; J: TRBJ2-7; V: TRBV28; D: NA; DNA: TGTGCCAGCAGTTTTGGGTCGGGCGAGCAGTACTTC; CDR3: CASSFGSGEQYF
size: many; J: TRBJ2-7; V: TRBV20-1; D: NA; DNA: TGCAGTGCTAACACAGGGCTGTACGAGCAGTACTTC; CDR3: CSANTGLYEQYF
size: many; J: TRBJ1-2; V: TRBV7-2; D: NA; DNA: TGTGCCAGCAACAAAGACCGGGTGGGCTATGGCTACACCTTC; CDR3: CASNKDRVGYGYTF
size: many; J: TRBJ2-5; V: TRBV6-2/TRBV6-3; D: NA; DNA: TGTGCCAGCAGTTACGGGGGCACAGTCGGTTGGGAGACCCAGTACTTC; CDR3: CASSYGGTVGWETQYF
size: many; J: TRBJ1-1; V: TRBV11-2; D: NA; DNA: TGTGCCAGCAGCCATCCGGACAGGAACACTGAAGCTTTCTTT; CDR3: CASSHPDRNTEAFF
size: NA; J: TRBJ2-1; V: TRBV30; D: NA; DNA: TGTGCCTGGAGTGCAGGGAGCTCCTACAATGAGCAGTTCTTC; CDR3: CAWSAGSSYNEQFF
size: NA; J: TRBJ2-4; V: TRBV10-3; D: NA; DNA: TGTGCCATCAGTGAGTCGGGGCATGGCAACATTCAGTACTTC; CDR3: CAISESGHGNIQYF
size: many; J: TRBJ2-7; V: TRBV27; D: NA; DNA: TGTGCCAGCAGTTTCTCGGGGGCACCCTACGAGCAGTACTTC; CDR3: CASSFSGAPYEQYF
size: many; J: TRBJ1-2; V: TRBV9; D: NA; DNA: TGTGCCAGCAGCGTAGGGGGGGCCTTAGGAACCGGTGGCTACACCTTC; CDR3: CASSVGGALGTGGYTF
size: many; J: TRBJ2-7; V: TRBV7-2; D: NA; DNA: TGTGCCAGCAGCTACGACGGATCCTACGAGCAGTACTTC; CDR3: CASSYDGSYEQYF
size: many; J: TRBJ2-2; V: TRBV3-1; D: NA; DNA: TGTGCCAGCAGCCCGCCGACAGGGAACACCGGGGAGCTGTTTTTT; CDR3: CASSPPTGNTGELFF
size: few; J: TRBJ2-2; V: TRBV25-1; D: NA; DNA: TGTGCCAGCCTCCCGGACACCGGGGAGCTGTTTTTT; CDR3: CASLPDTGELFF
size: many; J: TRBJ1-2; V: TRBV28; D: NA; DNA: TGTGCCAGCAGTTTTGGGGGGGCGAACTATGGCTACACCTTC; CDR3: CASSFGGANYGYTF
size: NA; J: TRBJ1-1; V: TRBV19; D: NA; DNA: TGTGCCAGTAATAGGGAATCCGCGATGAACACTGAAGCTTTCTTT; CDR3: CASNRESAMNTEAFF
size: few; J: TRBJ1-1; V: TRBV10-3; D: NA; DNA: TGTGCCATCAGTGGTACCGGCGGGCGGAGGACTGAAGCTTTCTTT; CDR3: CAISGTGGRRTEAFF
size: many; J: TRBJ1-6; V: TRBV7-8; D: NA; DNA: TGTGCCAGCAGCTTAGAGGGGGGTACGAATTCACCCCTCCACTTT; CDR3: CASSLEGGTNSPLHF
size: many; J: TRBJ1-5; V: TRBV6-1; D: NA; DNA: TGTGCCAGCAGTGAATCGAAGACCGTCGGACGGCAGCCCCAGCATTTT; CDR3: CASSESKTVGRQPQHF
size: many; J: TRBJ1-1; V: TRBV5-1; D: NA; DNA: TGCGCCAGCAGCCAATACGGACAGTCCTTTCAGGGCACTGAAGCTTTCTTT; CDR3: CASSQYGQSFQGTEAFF
size: NA; J: TRBJ2-2; V: TRBV4-1; D: TRBD1; DNA: TGCGCCAGCAGCCAGTTACAGGGGGCGGTCACCGGGGAGCTGTTTTTT; CDR3: CASSQLQGAVTGELFF
size: many; J: TRBJ1-1; V: TRBV7-2; D: TRBD1; DNA: TGTGCCAGCAGCGGACAGGGAGGAGACACTGAAGCTTTCTTT; CDR3: CASSGQGGDTEAFF
size: few; J: TRBJ1-2; V: TRBV20-1; D: TRBD1; DNA: TGCAGTGCTAGCGGGACAGGGATTGGCTACACCTTC; CDR3: CSASGTGIGYTF
size: NA; J: TRBJ1-2; V: TRBV7-6; D: NA; DNA: TGTGCCAGCAGCTTAGGACAGCCCGAGGATGGCTACACCTTC; CDR3: CASSLGQPEDGYTF